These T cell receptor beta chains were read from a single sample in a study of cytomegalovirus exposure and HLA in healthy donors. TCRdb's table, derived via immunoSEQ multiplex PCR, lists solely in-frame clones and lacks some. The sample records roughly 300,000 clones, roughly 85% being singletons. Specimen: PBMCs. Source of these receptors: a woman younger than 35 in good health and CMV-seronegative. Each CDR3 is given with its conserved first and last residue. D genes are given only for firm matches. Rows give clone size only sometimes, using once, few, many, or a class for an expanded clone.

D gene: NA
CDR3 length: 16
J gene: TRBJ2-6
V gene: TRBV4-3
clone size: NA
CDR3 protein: CASSQGQTSGANVLTF
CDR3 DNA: TGCGCCAGCAGCCAAGGACAGACCTCTGGGGCCAACGTCCTGACTTTC

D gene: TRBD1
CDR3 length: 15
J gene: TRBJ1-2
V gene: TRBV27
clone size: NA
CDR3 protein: CASSFSGTGDTGYTF
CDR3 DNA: TGTGCCAGCAGTTTCTCCGGGACAGGGGACACAGGCTACACCTTC

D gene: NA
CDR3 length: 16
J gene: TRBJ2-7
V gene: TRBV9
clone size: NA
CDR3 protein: CASSKGVGLYSYEQYF
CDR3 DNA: TGTGCCAGCAGCAAAGGAGTAGGTTTGTACTCCTACGAGCAGTACTTC

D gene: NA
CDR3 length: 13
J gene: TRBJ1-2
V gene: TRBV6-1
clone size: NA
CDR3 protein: CASGRVPDYGYTF
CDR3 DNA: TGTGCCAGCGGGCGAGTGCCCGACTATGGCTACACCTTC

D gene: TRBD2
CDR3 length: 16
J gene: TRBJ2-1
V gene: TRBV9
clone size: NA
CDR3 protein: CASSVDRLAGGCEQFF
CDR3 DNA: TGTGCCAGCAGCGTAGACCGTCTAGCGGGAGGTTGTGAGCAGTTCTTC

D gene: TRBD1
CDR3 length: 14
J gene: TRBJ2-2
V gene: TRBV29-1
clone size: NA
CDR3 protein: CSVAGQGAGGELFF
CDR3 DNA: TGCAGCGTTGCGGGACAGGGGGCGGGCGGGGAGCTGTTTTTT

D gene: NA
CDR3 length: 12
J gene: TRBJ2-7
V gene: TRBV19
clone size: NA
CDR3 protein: CASSATGWEQYF
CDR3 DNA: TGTGCCAGTAGTGCAACAGGGTGGGAGCAGTACTTC

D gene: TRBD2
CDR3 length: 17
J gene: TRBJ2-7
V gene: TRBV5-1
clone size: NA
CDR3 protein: CASSPGTSGRAIYEQYF
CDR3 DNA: TGCGCCAGCAGCCCCGGGACTAGCGGGAGGGCCATCTACGAGCAGTACTTC

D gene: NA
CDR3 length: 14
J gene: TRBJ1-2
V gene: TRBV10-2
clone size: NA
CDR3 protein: CASSDWQGSYGYTF
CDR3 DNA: TGCGCCAGCAGTGATTGGCAGGGAAGCTATGGCTACACCTTC

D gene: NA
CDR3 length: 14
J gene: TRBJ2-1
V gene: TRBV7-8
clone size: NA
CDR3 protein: CAILSDHGDNEQFF
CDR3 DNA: TGTGCCATCCTATCGGACCACGGGGACAATGAGCAGTTCTTC

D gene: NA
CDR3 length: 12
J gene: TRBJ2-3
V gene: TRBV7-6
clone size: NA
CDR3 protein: CASSPERDTQYF
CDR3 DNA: TGTGCCAGCAGCCCTGAACGGGATACGCAGTATTTT

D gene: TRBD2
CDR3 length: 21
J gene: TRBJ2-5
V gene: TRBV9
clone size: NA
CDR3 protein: CASSRMLGLAGGPISFETQYF
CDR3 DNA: TGTGCCAGCAGCCGGATGTTGGGACTAGCGGGAGGGCCTATCAGTTTCGAGACCCAGTACTTC

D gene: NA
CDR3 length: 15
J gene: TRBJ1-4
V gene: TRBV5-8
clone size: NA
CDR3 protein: CASSLMRGADEKLFF
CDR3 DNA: TGTGCCAGCAGCTTGATGCGGGGGGCGGACGAAAAACTGTTTTTT

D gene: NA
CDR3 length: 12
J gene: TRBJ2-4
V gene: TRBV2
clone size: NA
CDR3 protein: CASSEDSGIQYF
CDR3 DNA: TGTGCCAGCAGTGAAGACAGTGGCATTCAGTACTTC

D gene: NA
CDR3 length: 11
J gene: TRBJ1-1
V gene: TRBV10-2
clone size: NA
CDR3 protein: CASSPGTEAFF
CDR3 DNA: TGCGCCAGTAGTCCGGGGACTGAAGCTTTCTTT

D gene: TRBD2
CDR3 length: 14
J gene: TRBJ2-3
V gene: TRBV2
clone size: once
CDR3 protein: CASERAGGADTQYF
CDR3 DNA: TGTGCCAGCGAGCGGGCGGGAGGGGCAGATACGCAGTATTTT

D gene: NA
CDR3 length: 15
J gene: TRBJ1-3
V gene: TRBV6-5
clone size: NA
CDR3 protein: CASSYSFRGGNTIYF
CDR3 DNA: TGTGCCAGCAGTTACTCTTTCAGGGGTGGAAACACCATATATTTT

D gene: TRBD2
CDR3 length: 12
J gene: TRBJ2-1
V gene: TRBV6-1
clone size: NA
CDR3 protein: CASRTSPNEQFF
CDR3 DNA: TGTGCCAGCCGGACTAGCCCCAATGAGCAGTTCTTC

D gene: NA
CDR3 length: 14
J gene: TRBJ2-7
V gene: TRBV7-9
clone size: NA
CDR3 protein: CASSLGQGFSEQYF
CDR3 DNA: TGTGCCAGCAGCTTGGGTCAGGGCTTTTCCGAGCAGTACTTC

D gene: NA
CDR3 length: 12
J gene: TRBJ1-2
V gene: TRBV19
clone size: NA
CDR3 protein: CASSTGQYGYTF
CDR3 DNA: TGTGCCAGTAGTACCGGACAGTATGGCTACACCTTC

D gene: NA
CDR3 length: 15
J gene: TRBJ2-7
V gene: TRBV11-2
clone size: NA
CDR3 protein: CASSSLKTGLYEQYF
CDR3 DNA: TGTGCCAGCAGCTCTCTGAAAACAGGCTTATACGAGCAGTACTTC

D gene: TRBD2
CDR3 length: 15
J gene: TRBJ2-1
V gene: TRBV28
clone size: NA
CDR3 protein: CASSTKREGPVEQFF
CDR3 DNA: TGTGCCAGCAGTACAAAGCGGGAGGGCCCGGTTGAGCAGTTCTTC

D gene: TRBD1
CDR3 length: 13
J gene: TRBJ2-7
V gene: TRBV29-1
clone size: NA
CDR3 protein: CSVEGGRGLEQYF
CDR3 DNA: TGCAGCGTTGAGGGTGGCAGGGGGCTAGAGCAGTACTTC

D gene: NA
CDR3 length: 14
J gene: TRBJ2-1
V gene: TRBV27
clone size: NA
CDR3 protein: CASSLGGLYNEQFF
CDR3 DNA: TGTGCCAGCAGTCTGGGGGGGCTATACAATGAGCAGTTCTTC

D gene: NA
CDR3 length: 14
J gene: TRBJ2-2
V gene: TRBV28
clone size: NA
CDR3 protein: CASSPGQSLGELFF
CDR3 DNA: TGTGCCAGCAGTCCCGGACAGTCCCTCGGGGAGCTGTTTTTT

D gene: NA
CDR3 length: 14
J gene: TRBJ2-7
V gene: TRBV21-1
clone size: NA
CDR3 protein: CASSVGRSVHEQYF
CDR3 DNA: TGTGCCAGCAGCGTCGGGAGATCGGTCCACGAGCAGTACTTC

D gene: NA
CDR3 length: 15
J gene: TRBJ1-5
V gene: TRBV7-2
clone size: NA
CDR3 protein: CASSLAGYSNQPQHF
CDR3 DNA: TGTGCCAGCAGCCTAGCCGGTTATAGCAATCAGCCCCAGCATTTT

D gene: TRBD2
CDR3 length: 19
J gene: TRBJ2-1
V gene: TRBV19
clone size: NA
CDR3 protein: CASSIVWGLAGVPHNEQFF
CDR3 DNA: TGTGCCAGTAGTATAGTGTGGGGACTAGCGGGAGTCCCCCACAATGAGCAGTTCTTC

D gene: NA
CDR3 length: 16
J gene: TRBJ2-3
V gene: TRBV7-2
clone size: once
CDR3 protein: CASSFSQGGNTDTQYF
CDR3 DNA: TGTGCCAGCAGCTTTAGTCAGGGGGGAAACACAGATACGCAGTATTTT

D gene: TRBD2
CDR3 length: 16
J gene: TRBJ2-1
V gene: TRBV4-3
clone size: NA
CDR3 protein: CASSQVLTGGYNEQFF
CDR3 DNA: TGCGCCAGCAGCCAGGTCTTAACGGGAGGCTACAATGAGCAGTTCTTC

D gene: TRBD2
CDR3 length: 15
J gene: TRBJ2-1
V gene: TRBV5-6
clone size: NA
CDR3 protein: CASSPGTSGWLEQFF
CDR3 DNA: TGTGCCAGCAGCCCCGGGACTAGCGGGTGGTTGGAGCAGTTCTTC

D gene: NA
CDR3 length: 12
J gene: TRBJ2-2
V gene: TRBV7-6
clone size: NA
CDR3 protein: CASSPGFGELFF
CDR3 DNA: TGTGCCAGCAGCCCCGGGTTCGGGGAGCTGTTTTTT

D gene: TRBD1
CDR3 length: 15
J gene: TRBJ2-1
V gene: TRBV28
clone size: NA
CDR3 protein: CASITGTEAYNEQFF
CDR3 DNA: TGTGCCAGCATTACCGGGACAGAAGCCTACAATGAGCAGTTCTTC

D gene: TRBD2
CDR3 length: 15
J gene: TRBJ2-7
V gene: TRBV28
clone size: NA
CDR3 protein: CASSPRTSGTYEQYF
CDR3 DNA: TGTGCCAGCAGTCCCCGGACTAGCGGGACCTACGAGCAGTACTTC

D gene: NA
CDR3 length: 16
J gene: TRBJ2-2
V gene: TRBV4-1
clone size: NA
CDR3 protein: CASSQDGGSNTGELFF
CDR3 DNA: TGCGCCAGCAGCCAAGATGGCGGCAGCAACACCGGGGAGCTGTTTTTT

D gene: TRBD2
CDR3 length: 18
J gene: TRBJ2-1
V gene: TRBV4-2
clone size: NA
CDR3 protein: CASSQGGPAGGLIYEQFF
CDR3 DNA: TGTGCCAGCAGCCAAGGGGGGCCAGCGGGAGGCCTTATCTATGAGCAGTTCTTC

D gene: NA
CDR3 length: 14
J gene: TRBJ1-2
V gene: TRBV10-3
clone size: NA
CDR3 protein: CAISEFQGQYGYTF
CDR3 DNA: TGTGCCATCAGTGAATTTCAGGGGCAATACGGCTACACCTTC

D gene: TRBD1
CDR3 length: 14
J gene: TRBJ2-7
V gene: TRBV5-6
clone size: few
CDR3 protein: CASSLDQGENEQYF
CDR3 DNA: TGTGCCAGCAGCTTGGACCAGGGGGAAAACGAGCAGTACTTC

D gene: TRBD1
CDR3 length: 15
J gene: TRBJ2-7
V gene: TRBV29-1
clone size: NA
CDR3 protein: CSVEAPDRAPSKQYF
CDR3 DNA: TGCAGCGTTGAAGCCCCGGACAGGGCGCCTTCGAAGCAGTACTTC

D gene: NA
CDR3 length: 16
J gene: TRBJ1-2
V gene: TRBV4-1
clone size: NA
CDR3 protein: CASSQRGGSFNYGYTF
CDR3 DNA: TGCGCCAGCAGCCAAAGAGGAGGGAGTTTTAACTATGGCTACACCTTC

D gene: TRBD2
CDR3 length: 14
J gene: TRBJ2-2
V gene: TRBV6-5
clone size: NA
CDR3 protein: CASSYTSESGELFF
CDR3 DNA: TGTGCCAGCAGTTATACTAGCGAATCCGGGGAGCTGTTTTTT

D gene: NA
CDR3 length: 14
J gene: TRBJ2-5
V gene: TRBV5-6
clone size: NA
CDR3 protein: CASSLSRERETQYF
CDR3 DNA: TGTGCCAGCAGCTTGTCCAGGGAAAGGGAGACCCAGTACTTC

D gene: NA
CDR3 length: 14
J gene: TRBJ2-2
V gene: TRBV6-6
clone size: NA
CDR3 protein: CASRRSSNTGELFF
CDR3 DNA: TGTGCCAGCAGGCGTAGTTCGAACACCGGGGAGCTGTTTTTT

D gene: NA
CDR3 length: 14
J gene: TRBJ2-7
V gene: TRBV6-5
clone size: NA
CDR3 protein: CASMKRRSSYEQYF
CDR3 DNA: TGTGCCAGCATGAAGCGGAGGAGCTCCTACGAGCAGTACTTC

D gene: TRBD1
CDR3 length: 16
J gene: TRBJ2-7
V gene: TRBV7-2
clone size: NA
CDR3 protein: CASSLTIGQATGEQYF
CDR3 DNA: TGTGCCAGCAGCCTAACGATAGGACAGGCGACGGGGGAGCAGTACTTC

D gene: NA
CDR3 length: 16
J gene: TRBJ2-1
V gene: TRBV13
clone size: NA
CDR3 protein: CASTNSGGPTYNEQFF
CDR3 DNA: TGTGCCAGCACCAACTCAGGAGGGCCCACCTACAATGAGCAGTTCTTC

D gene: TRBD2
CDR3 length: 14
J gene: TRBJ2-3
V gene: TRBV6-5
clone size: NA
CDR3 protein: CASSATSGRHTQYF
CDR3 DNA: TGTGCCAGCAGTGCGACTAGCGGGAGACATACGCAGTATTTT

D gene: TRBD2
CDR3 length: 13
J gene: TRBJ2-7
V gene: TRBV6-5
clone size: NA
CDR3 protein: CASTSVAGAGEYF
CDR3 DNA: TGTGCCAGCACTTCCGTAGCGGGAGCCGGGGAGTACTTC